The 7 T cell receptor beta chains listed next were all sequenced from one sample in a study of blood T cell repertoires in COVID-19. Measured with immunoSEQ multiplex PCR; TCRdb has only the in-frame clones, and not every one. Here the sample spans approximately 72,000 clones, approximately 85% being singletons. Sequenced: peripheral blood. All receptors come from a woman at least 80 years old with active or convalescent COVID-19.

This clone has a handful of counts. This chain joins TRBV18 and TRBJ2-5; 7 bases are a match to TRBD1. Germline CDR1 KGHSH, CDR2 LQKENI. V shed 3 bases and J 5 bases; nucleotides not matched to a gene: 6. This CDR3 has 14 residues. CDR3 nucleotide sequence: TGTGCCAGCTCACCGACAGGGTTGGTGGAGACCCAGTACTTC. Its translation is CASSPTGLVETQYF. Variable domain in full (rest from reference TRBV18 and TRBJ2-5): NAGVMQNPRHLVRRRGQEARLRCSPMKGHSHVYWYRQLPEEGLKFMVYLQKENIIDESGMPKERFSAEFPKEGPSILRIQQVVRGDSAAYFCASSPTGLVETQYFGPGTRLLVL.

The CDR3, as DNA: TGTGCCAGCAGACTAGCGGGGGCTGGGGCCAACGTCCTGACTTTC. Its translation: CASRLAGAGANVLTF. The chain combines TRBV11-1 with TRBJ2-6; 11 nucleotides line up with TRBD2. The CDR3 loop spans 15 amino acids. Trimming removed 6 bases from V and 2 bases from J; junction bases left unmatched: 0. CDR1 is SGHAT and CDR2 is FQDESV in the germline V gene (reference sequence).

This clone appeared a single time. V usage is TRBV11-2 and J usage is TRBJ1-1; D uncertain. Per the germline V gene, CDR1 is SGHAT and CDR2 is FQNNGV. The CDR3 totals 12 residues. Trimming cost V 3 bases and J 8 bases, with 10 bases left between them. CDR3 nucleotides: TGTGCCAGCAGCTTTACGGGTCGGGAAGCTTTCTTT. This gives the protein CASSFTGREAFF.

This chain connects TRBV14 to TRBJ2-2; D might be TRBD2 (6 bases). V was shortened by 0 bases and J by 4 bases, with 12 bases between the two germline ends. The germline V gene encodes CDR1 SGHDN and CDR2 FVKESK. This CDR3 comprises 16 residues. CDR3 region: CASSQDLGLITGELFF. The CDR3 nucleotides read TGTGCCAGCAGCCAAGATTTGGGACTTATCACCGGGGAGCTGTTTTTT.

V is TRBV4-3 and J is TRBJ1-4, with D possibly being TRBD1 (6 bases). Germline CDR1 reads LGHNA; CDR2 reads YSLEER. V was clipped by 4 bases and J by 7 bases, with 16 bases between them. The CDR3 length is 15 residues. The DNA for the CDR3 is TGCGCCAGCAGCCCGTTGGGGGCTTCGGGTGAAAAACTGTTTTTT. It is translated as CASSPLGASGEKLFF.

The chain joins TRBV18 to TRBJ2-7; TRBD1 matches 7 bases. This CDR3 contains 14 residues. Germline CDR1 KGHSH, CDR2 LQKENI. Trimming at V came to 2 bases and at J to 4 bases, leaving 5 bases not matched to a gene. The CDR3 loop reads CASSPETGSYEQYF. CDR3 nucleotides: TGTGCCAGCTCACCAGAGACAGGGTCGTACGAGCAGTACTTC.

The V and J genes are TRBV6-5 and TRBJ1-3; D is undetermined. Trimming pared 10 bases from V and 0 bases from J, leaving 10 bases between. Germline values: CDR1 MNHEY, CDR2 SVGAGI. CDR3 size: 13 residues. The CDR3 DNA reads TGTGCCATTGGAGGGATCTCTGGAAACACCATATATTTT. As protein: CAIGGISGNTIYF.